The clone carrying this TCR beta chain was picked up a small number of times. The data derive from a study of OX40 agonist ivuxolimab in advanced cancers. Study background: Allowance was made for prior anti-PD-1, anti-PD-L1 or anti-CTLA-4 therapy, and about 40% had some.

Assay used: immunoSEQ multiplex PCR; TCRdb lists only in-frame clones, some missing. The table has 99,000 or so clones, around 94% seen once. Peripheral blood came from all dose cohorts at three timepoints. Germline CDR1 ENHRY, CDR2 SYGVKD. Trimming cost V 6 bases and J 7 bases, with 16 bases left between them. This CDR3 region has 15 residues. The TCR sequence derives from an adult with an advanced solid tumor such as melanoma, head and neck, liver or kidney cancer. The starting material was CD4+ or CD8+ T cells sorted from blood, obtained in a trial of the OX40 agonist ivuxolimab. V gene TRBV10-3 combines with J gene TRBJ1-6, with D maybe TRBD1 (5 bases). CDR3 sequence (DNA): TGTGCCATCAGGGGCTCCAGGGTCCTAAATTCACCCCTCCACTTT. As protein: CAIRGSRVLNSPLHF.